A single sample is the source of the 32 T cell receptor beta chains below, sequenced in a study of shared clonotypes between healthy human individuals. Profiled with immunoSEQ multiplex PCR; TCRdb holds only in-frame clones, not every one. This table holds about 680,000 clones, around 73% found once. Sequenced material: memory CD4+ T cells sorted from blood. As for subset: CD45RA-negative fraction. These receptors all stem from a woman in her twenties or thirties in good health.

This chain uses TRBV30 with TRBJ1-1; D remains unclear. Trimming removed 0 bases at V and 1 base at J, with 6 bases between. The length of the CDR3 is 13 residues. Per germline, CDR1 GTSNPN and CDR2 SVGIG (reference sequence). CDR3 residues: CAWSVHQNTEAFF. DNA for the CDR3: TGTGCCTGGAGTGTACATCAGAACACTGAAGCTTTCTTT.

The V call is TRBV5-1, the J call TRBJ2-1; 11 bases fit TRBD2. After removal of 1 base from V and 7 bases from J, the junction contained 4 bases not matched to a gene. This CDR3 is built from 15 residues. Per germline, CDR1 SGHRS and CDR2 YFSETQ. The CDR3 sequence is CASSLTLAGENEQFF. The CDR3 DNA reads as TGCGCCAGCAGCTTGACACTAGCGGGAGAAAATGAGCAGTTCTTC.

The chain uses TRBV7-8 and TRBJ2-7, with 8 nucleotides matching TRBD1. This CDR3 is built from 16 residues. V dropped 2 bases and J dropped 4; count of bases not matched to a gene: 10. Germline values: CDR1 SGHVS, CDR2 FQNEAQ. The CDR3 DNA follows: TGTGCCAGCAGCTTAAGGGGACAGGAAAAGCGTTACGAGCAGTACTTC. It specifies CASSLRGQEKRYEQYF.

The chain combines TRBV6-1 with TRBJ1-2; D unresolved. Germline V gene sequence: CDR1 MNHNS, CDR2 SASEGT. The V end lost 1 base, the J end lost 2 bases, and 8 bases lay between the germline ends. The CDR3 extends over 14 amino acids. Here the CDR3 DNA reads TGTGCCAGCAGTGAAGAGGCGAAGAACTATGGCTACACCTTC. Its protein product is CASSEEAKNYGYTF.

The J gene is TRBJ2-2, the V gene TRBV28; perhaps TRBD2 as D (5 bases). Germline assignment: CDR1 MDHEN and CDR2 SYDVKM. V lost 6 bases and J 2 bases, leaving 19 bases between the germline ends. The length of the CDR3 is 17 residues. CDR3 sequence: CASSLISPAVNTGELFF. CDR3 in DNA: TGTGCCAGCAGCCTCATTTCTCCAGCGGTTAACACCGGGGAGCTGTTTTTT.

As regards this clone: The sample carries other DNA sequences with the same CDR3. This chain uses TRBV6-6 with TRBJ1-5, with no clear D. Deletions cut 6 bases from V and 1 base from J, with 10 bases between. Germline loops: CDR1 MNHNY, CDR2 SVGAGI (reference sequence). This CDR3 spans 14 amino acids. For the CDR3, the DNA is TGTGCCAGCAGCCCGGACGGGAGCAATCAGCCCCAGCATTTT. Its translation: CASSPDGSNQPQHF.

V gene TRBV7-9 combines with J gene TRBJ1-1; no reliable D call. The V and J ends lost 5 bases and 0 bases respectively, with 16 bases between them. Germline V gene sequence: CDR1 SEHNR, CDR2 FQNEAQ (reference sequence). The CDR3 covers 16 residues. CDR3 region: CASSPYPAVVNTEAFF. CDR3 nucleotide sequence: TGTGCCAGCAGCCCATATCCGGCAGTGGTGAACACTGAAGCTTTCTTT.

The chain carries TRBV27 and TRBJ1-1; 9 bases map to TRBD1. With V trimmed by 1 base and J by 1 base, 4 bases remained unmatched. The CDR3 totals 16 residues. The germline gives CDR1 MNHEY, CDR2 SMNVEV (reference sequence). CDR3 protein: CASSLFPTGGNTEAFF. The CDR3 DNA sequence: TGTGCCAGCAGTTTATTCCCGACAGGGGGGAACACTGAAGCTTTCTTT.

For this clone: Other nucleotide sequences from this sample produce the same CDR3. The chain links TRBV2 to TRBJ2-2; unclear D gene. The CDR3 totals 13 residues. The ends were cut back, 6 bases at V and 1 base at J, with 6 bases in the middle. Germline V gene lookup returns CDR1 SNHLY and CDR2 FYNNEI. The CDR3 here is CASRPQNTGELFF. The CDR3 bases are TGTGCCAGCAGACCACAGAACACCGGGGAGCTGTTTTTT.

This clone was observed many times. The chain combines TRBV2 with TRBJ1-4; no firm D call. V lost 10 bases and J lost 2, with 11 bases in between. This CDR3 comprises 13 residues. Germline loops: CDR1 SNHLY, CDR2 FYNNEI. CDR3 loop: CATSGDTNEKLFF. Here the CDR3 DNA reads TGTGCCACCTCCGGGGATACTAATGAAAAACTGTTTTTT. The full variable domain, in which reference TRBV2 and TRBJ1-4 provide the parts outside the CDR3, is EPEVTQTPSHQVTQMGQEVILRCVPISNHLYFYWYRQILGQKVEFLVSFYNNEISEKSEIFDDQFSVERPDGSNFTLKIRSTKLEDSAMYFCATSGDTNEKLFFGSGTQLSVL.

This sequence joins TRBV5-1 and TRBJ1-2; D is uncertain. This CDR3 has 13 residues. From germline, CDR1 is SGHRS and CDR2 YFSETQ. The V gene lost 3 bases and the J gene lost 5 bases, with 11 bases spanning the gap. DNA for the CDR3: TGCGCCAGCAGCTCGGGAGAGAGGTATGGCTACACCTTC. As protein: CASSSGERYGYTF. Full variable domain (remainder filled in from reference TRBV5-1 and TRBJ1-2): KAGVTQTPRYLIKTRGQQVTLSCSPISGHRSVSWYQQTPGQGLQFLFEYFSETQRNKGNFPGRFSGRQFSNSRSEMNVSTLELGDSALYLCASSSGERYGYTFGSGTRLTVV.

The chain employs TRBV18 and TRBJ1-4; D unresolved. With 4 bases removed from V and 4 bases from J, the gap between germline ends came to 7 bases. Germline values: CDR1 KGHSH, CDR2 LQKENI. CDR3 size: 13 residues. The CDR3 spells CASSRQLNEKLFF. In DNA, the CDR3 is TGTGCCAGCTCACGGCAGCTTAATGAAAAACTGTTTTTT.

The chain has TRBV28 and TRBJ1-1; maybe TRBD1 (6 bases). The CDR3 has 12 amino acids. V was trimmed by 8 bases and J by 7 bases, leaving 14 bases between them. Germline CDR1 reads MDHEN; CDR2 reads SYDVKM. CDR3 nucleotides: TGTGCCAGCCAGGGGAATGTGAATGAAGCTTTCTTT. Its protein product is CASQGNVNEAFF.

This clone was recorded a few times. The V and J genes are TRBV2 and TRBJ2-3; maybe TRBD2 (5 bases). Germline V gene sequence: CDR1 SNHLY, CDR2 FYNNEI. The CDR3 is 15 residues long. The ends were cut back, 5 bases at V and 2 bases at J, with 14 bases in the middle. CDR3 residues: CASSLTRSPTDTQYF. Written as DNA, the CDR3 is TGTGCCAGCAGTTTAACTAGATCCCCCACAGATACGCAGTATTTT.

This clone was observed once. The V and J genes are TRBV2 and TRBJ2-6; D gene ambiguous. Germline V gives CDR1 SNHLY, CDR2 FYNNEI. The CDR3 has 15 amino acids. V was pared by 5 bases and J by 0 bases, with 8 bases between. DNA of the CDR3: TGTGCCAGCAGTATACAGCGCTCTGGGGCCAACGTCCTGACTTTC. It is translated as CASSIQRSGANVLTF.

The CDR3 nucleotides are TGTGCCAGCAGTGAAGAGACTATCGGCAGGACCTTCTTT. This codes for CASSEETIGRTFF. The chain employs TRBV6-1 and TRBJ1-1, with D hard to call. V was shortened by 1 base and J by 14 bases, with 17 bases between the two germline ends. Germline loops: CDR1 MNHNS, CDR2 SASEGT. The CDR3 totals 13 residues.

The chain carries TRBV10-3 and TRBJ2-7, with D unclear. Germline CDR1 ENHRY, CDR2 SYGVKD. V dropped 1 base and J dropped 6 bases, with 10 bases sitting between them. The CDR3 spans 13 residues. CDR3 residues: CAISELLYREQYF. The CDR3 DNA reads TGTGCCATCAGTGAGTTACTATACCGCGAGCAGTACTTC.

The J gene is TRBJ2-7, the V gene TRBV27; TRBD2 is a possible D gene (5 bases). The V end lost 4 bases, the J end lost 0 bases, and 10 bases lay between the germline ends. The CDR3 totals 14 residues. The germline V gene has CDR1 MNHEY and CDR2 SMNVEV (reference sequence). The CDR3, as DNA: TGTGCCAGCAGTTGGACTGTAAGCTCCTACGAGCAGTACTTC. It translates to CASSWTVSSYEQYF.

This rearrangement joins TRBV7-9 to TRBJ2-2, with D perhaps TRBD1 (6 bases). This CDR3 has 15 residues. Germline CDR1 is SEHNR and CDR2 is FQNEAQ (reference sequence). V was pared by 6 bases and J by 3 bases, with 14 bases between. For the CDR3, the DNA is TGTGCCAGCAGGATCCGGGACACCTACACCGGGGAGCTGTTTTTT. Translation gives CASRIRDTYTGELFF. Based on the CDR3 plus reference TRBV7-9 and TRBJ2-2, the full variable domain is DTGVSQNPRHKITKRGQNVTFRCDPISEHNRLYWYRQTLGQGPEFLTYFQNEAQLEKSRLLSDRFSAERPKGSFSTLEIQRTEQGDSAMYLCASRIRDTYTGELFFGEGSRLTVL.

The chain combines TRBV27 with TRBJ1-3; 7 bases align to TRBD1. Germline CDR1 is MNHEY and CDR2 is SMNVEV (reference sequence). This CDR3 contains 16 residues. Unmatched junction bases numbered 9, after V lost 5 bases and J lost 2 bases. In nucleotides, the CDR3 is TGTGCCAGCAGTCCCCCGCGACAGGGTACTGGAAACACCATATATTTT. This gives the protein CASSPPRQGTGNTIYF.

Turning to this clone: At one of its ends the junction is not consistent with the germline gene, which may arise from a read error. This chain links TRBV4-2 with TRBJ2-7, with 7 bases lining up with TRBD2. Looked up from germline, CDR1 is LGHNA and CDR2 is YNFKEQ. This CDR3 region has 14 residues. The CDR3 here is CASSQDQGTTAGVF. The CDR3 nucleotides read TGTGCCAGCAGCCAAGATCAAGGGACTACCGCCGGGGTGTTC.

This clone was seen only a few times. V usage is TRBV18 and J usage is TRBJ2-5; maybe TRBD2 (6 bases). CDR1 KGHSH and CDR2 LQKENI come from the germline V gene. V was pared by 2 bases and J by 7 bases, with 14 bases between. This CDR3 comprises 14 residues. The CDR3 reads CASSPGGSRSTQYF. The CDR3 DNA reads TGTGCCAGCTCACCAGGAGGGTCCCGGTCGACCCAGTACTTC.

CDR3 protein: CASSSGQLMNTEAFF. CDR3 sequence (DNA): TGTGCCAGCAGTTCCGGACAGCTCATGAACACTGAAGCTTTCTTT. V usage is TRBV28 and J usage is TRBJ1-1; TRBD1 might be the D (6 bases). The germline V and J ends were trimmed by 4 bases and 0 bases, with 12 bases remaining between them. Germline V gene lookup returns CDR1 MDHEN and CDR2 SYDVKM. The CDR3 runs 15 residues. The variable domain in full, with the rest retrieved from reference TRBV28 and TRBJ1-1, is DVKVTQSSRYLVKRTGEKVFLECVQDMDHENMFWYRQDPGLGLRLIYFSYDVKMKEKGDIPEGYSVSREKKERFSLILESASTNQTSMYLCASSSGQLMNTEAFFGQGTRLTVV.

The V gene is TRBV5-1, the J gene TRBJ1-6, with D unresolved. V was shortened by 0 bases and J by 9 bases, with 10 bases between the two germline ends. The germline V gene has CDR1 SGHRS and CDR2 YFSETQ. The CDR3 totals 14 residues. The CDR3 reads CASSLASEVSPLHF. In DNA, the CDR3 is TGCGCCAGCAGCTTGGCTTCGGAGGTTTCACCCCTCCACTTT.

The DNA of the CDR3 is TGTGCCAGCAACGCGCTAGGGTACGGGACTAGCGGCAATGAGCAGTTCTTC. Translated: CASNALGYGTSGNEQFF. The chain joins TRBV11-2 to TRBJ2-1, with TRBD2 matching over 11 bases. This CDR3 spans 17 amino acids. Trimming cost V 7 bases and J 6 bases; bases outside gene matches: 14. Germline CDR1 is SGHAT and CDR2 is FQNNGV.

This clone was recorded a few times. J is TRBJ1-1 and V is TRBV27; the match to TRBD1 covers 11 bases. The CDR3 length is 16 residues. The V gene end was trimmed by 7 bases and the J gene end by 0 bases; junction bases not matched to a gene: 7. Germline V gene data show CDR1 as MNHEY and CDR2 as SMNVEV (reference sequence). CDR3 sequence reads: CASTTRGQGVNTEAFF. CDR3 coding DNA: TGTGCCAGCACCACCCGGGGACAGGGGGTGAACACTGAAGCTTTCTTT.

V gene TRBV11-2 combines with J gene TRBJ2-1; D perhaps matches TRBD2 (6 bases). The germline V gene has CDR1 SGHAT and CDR2 FQNNGV. Trimming removed 5 bases from V and 0 bases from J, with 14 bases in between. The CDR3 extends over 16 amino acids. CDR3 region: CASSPDWRASYNEQFF. Written as DNA, the CDR3 is TGTGCCAGCAGCCCTGACTGGAGGGCCTCCTACAATGAGCAGTTCTTC.

The rearrangement uses TRBV7-8 and TRBJ1-1, with TRBD1 identical over 9 bases. V lost 5 bases and J lost 3; bases outside the gene matches: 1. The CDR3 covers 13 residues. CDR1 is SGHVS and CDR2 is FQNEAQ in the germline V gene. The CDR3 coding sequence is TGTGCCAGCAGCAGACAGGGGGACACTGAAGCTTTCTTT. Its protein product is CASSRQGDTEAFF.

This chain connects TRBV7-9 to TRBJ1-4; D is ambiguous. The CDR3 extends over 14 amino acids. Germline V lookup: CDR1 SEHNR, CDR2 FQNEAQ (reference sequence). The V and J ends lost 3 bases and 8 bases respectively, with 13 bases between them. DNA of the CDR3: TGTGCCAGCAGCTTCGATTTGGGTTCAGAAAAACTGTTTTTT. Protein: CASSFDLGSEKLFF.

Note on this clone: Other nucleotide sequences in the sample specify the same CDR3. The chain joins TRBV11-1 to TRBJ1-5; D is undetermined. CDR3 length: 13 residues. Looked up from germline, CDR1 is SGHAT and CDR2 is FQDESV (reference sequence). The ends were cut back, 2 bases at V and 5 bases at J, with 7 bases in the middle. CDR3 loop: CASSLSGDQPQHF. In nucleotides, the CDR3 is TGTGCCAGCAGCTTATCTGGGGATCAGCCCCAGCATTTT.

The rearrangement links TRBV10-3 to TRBJ1-1; maybe TRBD1 (5 bases). Trimming cost V 4 bases and J 3 bases, with 18 bases left between them. The germline V gene encodes CDR1 ENHRY and CDR2 SYGVKD. The CDR3 is made up of 16 amino acids. The DNA of the CDR3 is TGTGCCATCAGTGGTCCCGGGGCGATTACGGACACTGAAGCTTTCTTT. Protein sequence: CAISGPGAITDTEAFF.

This clone was recorded a few times. J is TRBJ2-5 and V is TRBV5-1; D uncertain. Per germline, CDR1 SGHRS and CDR2 YFSETQ. CDR3 size: 12 residues. The V end lost 1 base, the J end lost 1 base, and 2 bases lay between the germline ends. This CDR3 reads CASSLIQETQYF. In nucleotides, the CDR3 is TGCGCCAGCAGCTTGATCCAAGAGACCCAGTACTTC.